A selection of T cell receptor beta chains follows, all from one sample in a study of blood T cell repertoires in COVID-19. Clones were sequenced by immunoSEQ multiplex PCR, and TCRdb holds only the in-frame ones, with some missing. The table includes approximately 82,000 clones, about 83% detected once. Sequences were obtained from peripheral blood. These receptor sequences come from a woman between 55 and 75 years old with acute or convalescent COVID-19. CDR3s include the opening cysteine and the closing phenylalanine or tryptophan.

cdr3_aa j_call v_call
CASSPGLSYEQYF TRBJ2-7 TRBV6-5
CASSTPSGVTEAFF TRBJ1-1 TRBV7-9
CASSESGRAGNEQFF TRBJ2-1 TRBV6-1
CASSEQSVGGTEAFF TRBJ1-1 TRBV2
CASSPGGGSNIQYF TRBJ2-4 TRBV6-5
CASSPRDFGLTDTQYF TRBJ2-3 TRBV18
CASSQIETSGKQYF TRBJ2-3 TRBV3-1/TRBV3-2
CASSFEENTEAFF TRBJ1-1 TRBV11-3
CASSPRGGRRSTDTQYF TRBJ2-3 TRBV2
CASSQPPGLAGGPETQYF TRBJ2-5 TRBV3-1/TRBV3-2
CASSLGSGTFLEQYF TRBJ2-7 TRBV7-2
CASSPFVPGQRLSTNEKLFF TRBJ1-4 TRBV9
CASSSRGGPSYNSPLHF TRBJ1-6 TRBV5-6
CASSAGRVIGYTF TRBJ1-2 TRBV9
CASSLKGGQGEDTQYF TRBJ2-3 TRBV7-6
CATSDRLTGAGELFF TRBJ2-2 TRBV24-1
CASSPYWGGNYGYTF TRBJ1-2 TRBV18
CASSLGTGEYEQYF TRBJ2-7 TRBV7-7
CASSGERAGHSPLHF TRBJ1-6 TRBV28
CAIIDRGPQAVPEQYF TRBJ2-7 TRBV10-3
CASSPAADTQYF TRBJ2-3 TRBV12-3/TRBV12-4
CASSLDPGSDYGYTF TRBJ1-2 TRBV7-2
CASSQEATGGTSGNTIYF TRBJ1-3 TRBV4-2
CSVIGQGLLGTEAFF TRBJ1-1 TRBV29-1
CASSGDRGQETQYF TRBJ2-5 TRBV2
CASSPGGLQETQYF TRBJ2-5 TRBV9
CASSRTSGRPAYEQYF TRBJ2-7 TRBV3-1/TRBV3-2
CASSSSGQPQHF TRBJ1-5 TRBV5-5
CASSKGQPNTEAFF TRBJ1-1 TRBV4-2
CASSLDYGIYEQYF TRBJ2-7 TRBV7-8
CASSLAGVETQYF TRBJ2-5 TRBV5-4